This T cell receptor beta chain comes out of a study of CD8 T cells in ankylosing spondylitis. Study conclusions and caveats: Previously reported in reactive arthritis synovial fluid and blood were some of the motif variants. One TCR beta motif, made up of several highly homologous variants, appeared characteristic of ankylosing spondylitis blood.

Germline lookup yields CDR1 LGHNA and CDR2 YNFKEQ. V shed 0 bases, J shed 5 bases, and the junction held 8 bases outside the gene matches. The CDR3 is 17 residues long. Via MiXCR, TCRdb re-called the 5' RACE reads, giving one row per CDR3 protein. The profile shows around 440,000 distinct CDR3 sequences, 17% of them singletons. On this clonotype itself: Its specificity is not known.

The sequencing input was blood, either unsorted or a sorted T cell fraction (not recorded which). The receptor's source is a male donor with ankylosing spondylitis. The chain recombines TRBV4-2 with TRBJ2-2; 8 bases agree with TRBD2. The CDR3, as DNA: TGTGCCAGCAGCCAAGAGAGTGGCAGCGGGAGTACCGGGGAGCTGTTTTTT. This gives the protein CASSQESGSGSTGELFF.